This T cell receptor (beta chain) was identified during a study of CD8 T cells in Susac syndrome. V lost 1 base to trimming and J lost 7 bases; unmatched junction nucleotides: 2. The CDR3 runs to 15 residues. Germline CDR1 reads DFQATT; CDR2 reads SNEGSKA (reference sequence). Roughly 0.45 to 1 ug RNA was reverse transcribed with random hexamers. MiXCR was run by TCRdb on the immunoSEQ multiplex PCR reads, yielding one entry per CDR3 protein. The table records around 53,000 distinct CDR3 sequences, roughly 94% of them present only once. The J gene is TRBJ2-1, the V gene TRBV20-1; 15 bases match TRBD2. This receptor was identified in a human donor with Susac syndrome. The sample consisted of CD8+ T cells from PBMCs. The CDR3 bases are TGCAGTGCTAGAGGGACTAGCGGGGGGGTGAATGAGCAGTTCTTC. It codes for CSARGTSGGVNEQFF.